These 7 T cell receptor beta chains came from one sample sequenced in a study of regulatory T cells in long-lasting Graves disease. In building TCR beta libraries, iRepertoire HTBI primers were used together with Arm-PCR of CDR3 regions. Using its own MiXCR run on the multiplex PCR reads, TCRdb lists one record per CDR3 protein. The sample holds around 250,000 distinct CDR3 sequences, 18% seen once. The time point: newly diagnosed GD, antithyroid drugs for less than 3 months. Following extraction of RNA from PBMCs, that RNA was used to make the TCR library. These data were also filed under a second study, of T cells in Graves' hyperthyroidism and ophthalmopathy.

This specimen was peripheral blood mononuclear cells (PBMCs), taken at new diagnosis, from a patient treated with antithyroid drugs. The origin of the receptors is a woman in her twenties or thirties with Graves disease.

About this clonotype: This may be a read error, as it is one base from a much larger clone. V gene TRBV20-1 combines with J gene TRBJ2-1; 15 bases agree with TRBD2. In germline, CDR1 is DFQATT, CDR2 SNEGSKA (reference sequence). J gave up 10 bases and V 4 bases, and 14 bases lay outside the gene matches. The CDR3 is 17 residues long. The DNA of the CDR3 is TGCAGTGCTACCTCCGGGACTAGCGGGGGGCCTTCCTACGAGCAGTTCTTC. Residues: CSATSGTSGGPSYEQFF.

On this clonotype itself: This likely came from a read error, as a far larger clone is one base away. J is TRBJ2-1 and V is TRBV7-2; no firm D call. From germline, CDR1 is SGHTA and CDR2 FQGNSA. The CDR3 loop spans 13 amino acids. CDR3 in DNA: TGTGCCAGCAGCGTCGACGGATACAATGAGCGGTTCTTC. Its translation: CASSVDGYNERFF.

The sample holds many counts of this clonotype. The CDR3, as DNA: TGTGCCAGCAGCTTAGACTGGCGGGACACAAATCAGCCCCAGCATTTT. Translation gives CASSLDWRDTNQPQHF. The chain is built from TRBV6-1 and TRBJ1-5, with D possibly TRBD1 on 6 matching bases. This CDR3 region has 16 residues. V was clipped by 6 bases and J by 4 bases, with 19 bases between them. Germline values: CDR1 MNHNS, CDR2 SASEGT.

This clonotype was recorded many times. V usage is TRBV7-2 and J usage is TRBJ1-6; TRBD1 matches at 8 bases. V dropped 5 bases and J dropped 10; count of bases not matched to a gene: 7. CDR3 size: 14 residues. Germline V lookup: CDR1 SGHTA, CDR2 FQGNSA. The CDR3 reads CASSRQGYGSPLHF. In DNA, the CDR3 is TGTGCCAGCAGCCGACAGGGGTATGGCTCACCCCTCCACTTT.

This clonotype was recorded at least ten times. The CDR3 reads CASSDIAVNFYGYTF. DNA of the CDR3: TGTGCCAGCTCGGATATCGCAGTAAACTTTTATGGCTACACCTTC. V usage is TRBV6-2 or TRBV6-3 and J usage is TRBJ1-2; D gene ambiguous. Germline V gives CDR1 MNHEY, CDR2 SVGEGT. V was trimmed by 8 bases and J by 5 bases, leaving 21 bases between them. The CDR3 length is 15 residues.

In this sample, this clonotype turned up once. It may be a read error: a sequence one base away is much more abundant. The genes are TRBV6-1 and TRBJ1-2, with 8 nucleotides matching TRBD1. The CDR3 covers 13 residues. Per germline, CDR1 MNHNS and CDR2 SASEGT. The CDR3 is CASSERTGLGDTF. DNA for the CDR3: TGTGCCAGCAGTGAGCGGACAGGGCTTGGCGACACCTTC.

This chain uses TRBV28 with TRBJ2-2, with D perhaps given as TRBD1 or TRBD2 (6 bases each). Per germline, CDR1 MDHEN and CDR2 SYDVKM. The CDR3 sequence is 15 residues long. The V gene lost 5 bases and the J gene lost 5 bases, with 15 bases spanning the gap. Written as DNA, the CDR3 is TGTGCCAGCAGTCGGGGGCTAGTGGAGACCGGGGAGCTGTTTTTT. Translation gives CASSRGLVETGELFF.